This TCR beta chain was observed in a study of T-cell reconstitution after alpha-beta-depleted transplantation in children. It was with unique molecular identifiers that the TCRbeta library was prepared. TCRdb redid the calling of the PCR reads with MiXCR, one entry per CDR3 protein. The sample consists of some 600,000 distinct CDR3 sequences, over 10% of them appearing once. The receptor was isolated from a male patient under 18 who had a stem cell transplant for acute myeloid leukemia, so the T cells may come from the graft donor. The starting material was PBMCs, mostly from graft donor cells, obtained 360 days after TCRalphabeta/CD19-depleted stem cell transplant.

CDR3 residues: CASSYLGQAYEQYF. The CDR3 DNA reads TGTGCCAGCAGTTACCTAGGACAGGCCTACGAGCAGTACTTC. The rearrangement links TRBV6-5 to TRBJ2-7, with 7 bases identical to TRBD1. This CDR3 has 14 amino acids. V shed 2 bases, J shed 2 bases, and the junction held 3 bases outside the gene matches. Germline V gene data show CDR1 as MNHEY and CDR2 as SVGAGI.